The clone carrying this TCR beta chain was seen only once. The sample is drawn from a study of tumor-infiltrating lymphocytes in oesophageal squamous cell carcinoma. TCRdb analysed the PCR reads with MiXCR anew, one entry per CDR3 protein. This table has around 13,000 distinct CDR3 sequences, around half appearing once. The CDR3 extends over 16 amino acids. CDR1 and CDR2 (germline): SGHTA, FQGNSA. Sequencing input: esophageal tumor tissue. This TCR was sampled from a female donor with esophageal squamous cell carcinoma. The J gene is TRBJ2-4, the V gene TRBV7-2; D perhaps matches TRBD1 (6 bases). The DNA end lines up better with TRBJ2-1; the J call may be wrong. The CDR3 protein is CASSLFMPGVKREQFF. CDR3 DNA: TGTGCCAGCAGCTTATTTATGCCAGGGGTTAAGCGTGAGCAGTTCTTC.